This T cell receptor (beta chain) was obtained from a study of CD8 T cells in ankylosing spondylitis. Study conclusions and caveats: In ankylosing spondylitis patients, matched synovial fluid reportedly showed significant enrichment of disease-linked clones. Some of the motif variants had earlier been found in reactive arthritis patients' fluid and blood. A TCR beta motif made of fewer than ten highly homologous variants seemed typical of ankylosing spondylitis blood.

This clonotype was seen ten or more times. Its antigen is not identified. A single record per CDR3 protein comes from TCRdb applying MiXCR to the 5' RACE reads. This table has 700,000 or so distinct CDR3 sequences, over 15% appearing once. CDR3 length: 14 amino acids. After removal of 0 bases from V and 4 bases from J, the junction contained 3 bases not matched to a gene. The germline CDR1 and CDR2 sequences are SQVTM and ANQGSEA. The source material was blood, either unsorted or a sorted T cell fraction (not recorded which). This chain connects TRBV29-1 to TRBJ2-3, with 8 bases identical to TRBD1. The clonotype comes from a male donor with ankylosing spondylitis. The CDR3 here is CSVEDTTGADTQYF. The CDR3 DNA reads TGCAGCGTTGAAGATACGACAGGGGCAGATACGCAGTATTTT.